The subject of this entry is one TCR beta chain. Its antigen target is currently unknown. Base qualities are not at hand, and no much larger clone is one base apart. Clipping removes 6 bases from V and 5 bases from J, with 14 as the unmatched junction base count. Measured from the cysteine to the phenylalanine, the CDR3 is 16 residues long. Solely the CDR3 DNA is kept, with 48 bases framed from the first base. The germline V gene yields KGHSH for CDR1 and LQKENI for CDR2. The source of the sample is a study of cytomegalovirus exposure and HLA in healthy donors (dated by TCRdb to the late 2010s). Concerning the study at large: An earlier analysis of several hundred of the donors reported 250 to 350 Gb of sequence data and 117 million unique TCR beta sequences from some 180 million T cells. An early release that covered more than 550 HLA-typed donors contained about 300 gigabases of sequencing data and about 93 million unique TCR sequences. Of the 398 genotyped donors, 80% to 90% were placed in the genetic ancestry cluster associated with self-reported Caucasian donors. The study aimed to test whether cataloging public T cell receptors could reveal signatures of past pathogen exposure. The study used immunosequencing to profile the T cell repertoires of several hundred subjects and linked those repertoires to cytomegalovirus serostatus. Along with the approximately 700-subject first cohort, a separate validation cohort of approximately 110 different subjects was used. To predict cytomegalovirus infection status, the study brought together high-throughput TCR immunosequencing, statistical association of individual TCRs with disease status, and machine learning. In a later analysis, previously published TCR beta repertoires from hundreds of donors were re-analyzed and high-resolution HLA genotyping was added so that TCR occurrence patterns could be studied. The later analysis used no new phenotypic data to find candidate immune exposures, relying instead on TCR beta sequences and their occurrence across donors. In an earlier analysis of 587 of the donors, high-throughput TCR beta sequencing was used to judge whether each TCR beta V gene segment behaved as functional or pseudogenic. Donor age, sex, ethnicity and CMV serostatus were compiled together with the repertoire data. Genome-wide SNP genotypes for about 60% of the roughly 670 donors were used in a later genetic analysis, which treated that subset as a discovery cohort. Every discovery cohort repertoire had been produced on one sequencing platform. HLA typing covered class I and class II loci at four-digit resolution. The number of donors typed differed by locus, with about 629-630 for A, B, C, DRB1 and DQB1, about 500 for DQA1, 606 for DPA1, and some 470 for DPB1. Four or five DR-DQ haplotypes were handled as single units for association and clustering, since linkage in the cohort was strong. On average, around 240,000 unique TCR beta nucleotide sequences were sequenced per donor among several hundred genotyped donors of the cohort, with about 17% of those sequences being non-productive.

In total, 630 or so healthy bone marrow donors made up the cohort. Cohort members were all nominally healthy when sampled, although unrecorded immune exposures were likely present. The donor tested CMV seronegative, placing the donor among the 350 or so seronegative members of the cohort. A peripheral blood sample was collected from each donor, and TCR beta sequencing was performed on peripheral blood mononuclear cells. The Qiagen DNeasy Blood Extraction Kit was used to extract genomic DNA from the blood cell samples. The library was made by the immunoSEQ multiplex PCR assay. The multiplex PCR relied on a mix of 60 forward primers for TCR Vbeta segments and 13 reverse primers for TCR Jbeta segments. A multiplex PCR assay on genomic DNA amplified the CDR3 region of rearranged TCR beta genes. Amplified TCR beta libraries were sequenced as 87-base-pair reads on the Illumina HiSeq System. The study's processing was this. A later analysis counted tens of millions of unique TCR beta chains across the 600 to 850 repertoires, and around 9.9 million of these chains were shared by at least two donors. Raw reads were error-corrected and collapsed into unique sequences with a nearest-neighbor algorithm that merged closely related sequences to remove PCR and sequencing errors. CDR3 sequences were aligned to IMGT reference sequences to assign V, D and J gene segments. Each retained sequence needed at least a six-nucleotide match to both a V gene segment and a J gene segment. Rearrangements were classified as productive when the CDR3 lacked stop codons and remained in frame with V and J, and all other rearrangements were classified as non-productive. CDR3 was defined by IMGT convention, running from the second conserved V-encoded cysteine to the conserved J-encoded phenylalanine. The earlier analysis of roughly 590 of the donors excluded sequences that lacked an unambiguous match to a single V gene segment. An earlier analysis of approximately 590 of the donors called V segments functional above 56.7% productive rearrangements and segregating when the between-donor standard deviation exceeded 5%. A statistical classification framework was developed to diagnose cytomegalovirus status using the catalog of TCR beta chain sequences. In a later analysis, V and J genes were assigned by comparing TCR nucleotide sequences against IMGT/GENE-DB human TR gene sequences. A later analysis assigned CDR3 sequences and most-parsimonious VDJ recombination scenarios with the TCRdist pipeline. In a later analysis, every TCR beta chain was defined by the combination of its CDR3 amino acid sequence and its V-gene family, and reads without a unique V-gene family were dropped. In a later analysis, 500 to 700 highly shared, low-generation-probability nucleotide sequences were removed to address suspected cross-contamination and a sequencing artifact. In a later analysis, a clonal expansion index was calculated for each public chain from normalized within-repertoire ranks of inferred template counts. In a later analysis, generation probabilities were computed using a VDJ recombination model fitted to out-of-frame rearrangements, and the results were checked against IGoR. In a later analysis, hypergeometric tests were used to score TCR-TCR, TCR-HLA and TCR-CMV co-occurrence, with a repertoire-size bias correction applied to TCR pairs. To estimate false discovery rates, a later analysis permuted the HLA or CMV assignments 20 times. In a later analysis, co-occurring TCRs were grouped using DBSCAN, with TCRdist sequence similarity added in when clustering inside HLA-allele-positive subsets. Repertoires with fewer than 30,000 or more than 120,000 public chains were left out of co-occurrence clustering, as were five repertoires with anomalous nucleotide sharing. In TCRdb, the immuneACCESS table is reduced to in-frame sequences with V and J assigned. These tables do not hold every clone; where another copy was compared, an unresolved V gene accounts for under half, and the others remain unexplained. The V and J calls and clone size are taken from that table; D and trimming were inferred from the DNA. The sample table contains more than 55,000 clones; only one count was recorded for approximately 80% of them. The ten largest clones take up around 4.5% of the sample.

The paper as a whole reports these results and caveats: In vitro tests confirmed that a few of the cytomegalovirus-associated TCR beta chains recognize cytomegalovirus antigens. In a later genetic analysis, fewer N-insertions in productive TCRs were reported among donors in an Asian-associated ancestry cluster than the roughly 640-donor mean. The cohort was sequenced for TCR beta chains only, and without alpha or paired-chain data the features that could be detected were limited. A later genetic analysis associated a missense DCLRE1C variant with V-gene and J-gene trimming of TCR beta chains, and an independent cohort replicated the association. It was suggested by the authors that the approach could potentially be generalized to other disease states and immunological phenotypes. Specific HLA alleles were associated with over 15,000 TCR beta sequences at a false discovery rate of 0.05 in a later analysis. In a later analysis, HLA-associated TCR beta chains showed more clonal expansion and lower generation probabilities than non-associated chains that were equally common. In a later analysis, the rate of TCR association differed among HLA loci, with DRB1 alleles having the most associated TCRs and HLA-C alleles having the fewest. Linkage disequilibrium might explain the correlated functional status among segregating V segments, but an unknown experimental factor could not be excluded. A later analysis found that most CMV-associated TCR beta chains appeared HLA-restricted, with HLA associations seemingly driven largely by CMV exposure. Because HLA typing was missing for some donors at each locus, association tests included only the typed subset. Because counts were too low, about 18 rarely observed V segments, including chromosome 9 orphons, were left out of the earlier analysis of 587 of the donors. According to a later analysis, parvovirus B19, influenza, CMV and Epstein-Barr virus appeared linked to several top co-occurrence clusters. In an earlier analysis of 450 to 750 of the donors, most TCR beta V segments appeared in productive rearrangements about 87% or about 30% of the time, broadly matching IMGT annotations. For the cohort, immune exposure information was limited to CMV serostatus. Some IMGT-functional V segments, including TRBV6-2 and TRBV6-3, could not be distinguished by the 87-base-pair reads and were therefore excluded. The study listed 170 or so TCR beta chains as associated with cytomegalovirus. The sequencing pipeline was judged likely to have produced a cluster of highly shared sequence variants as a technical artifact. When HLA alleles, especially DR and DQ, strongly co-occurred, TCR associations were difficult to assign to individual alleles. The classifier was reported to diagnose cytomegalovirus status with high specificity and sensitivity in both the original and validation cohorts. The presence/absence analyses assumed that sequencing depth was roughly uniform across donors, and that assumption may not be true. A further reported finding was that TCR beta sequences accurately predicted the HLA-A and HLA-B alleles for most subjects in the first cohort. While some public TCRs were present in many individuals, most TCR sequences turned up only very rarely across donors.

The sequencing input was PBMCs. The V and J segments used are TRBV18 and TRBJ1-1; 8 bases in the middle match TRBD1. The TCR comes from a man younger than 45 in good health and CMV-seronegative. The nucleotides read TGTGCCAGCTCCCTAGGACAGGGCACCCCGGGGACTGAAGCTTTCTTT. Translated, it gives CASSLGQGTPGTEAFF.